Sequencing of this T cell receptor (beta chain) was carried out in a study of PD-L1 blockade in urothelial cancer. Study as a whole: Analyzed time points were 3 weeks (second dose) and 6 weeks after therapy began.

Sequencing was performed with immunoSEQ multiplex PCR; in TCRdb, only in-frame clones are kept and a portion is missing. The sample consists of tens of thousands of clones, roughly 80% of them appearing once. The time point: pretreatment peripheral blood. The sample consisted of PBMCs, taken around atezolizumab (anti-PD-L1) treatment. This TCR was sampled from a man between 60 and 70 years old with urothelial cancer.

This chain's CDR3 is CASRPSDRGRFTEAFF. CDR3 DNA: TGTGCCAGCAGGCCAAGCGACAGGGGGCGTTTTACTGAAGCTTTCTTT. The chain is built from TRBV6-6 and TRBJ1-1, with 10 positions matching TRBD1. The germline gives CDR1 MNHNY, CDR2 SVGAGI (reference sequence). The CDR3 runs to 16 residues. The V gene end was trimmed by 6 bases and the J gene end by 5 bases; junction bases not matched to a gene: 12.